A single sample gave rise to the 15 T cell receptor beta chains below, sequenced in a study of response to subunit inactivated influenza vaccine (dated by TCRdb to between 2018 and 2020). Library generation was performed with RT-PCR. TCRdb shows the sequencer as Illumina HiSeq 2500. Starting from the raw public reads, TCRdb applied fastp trimming at Q25, assembled clones with MiXCR and retained in-frame beta chains. Each entry is one CDR3 protein sequence, shown with its most common DNA and genes. The sample records 500,000 to 650,000 distinct CDR3 sequences, approximately 7.7% of which are singletons. The ten largest clones represent around 13% of the sample. The specimen comprised PBMCs from blood, sampled less than 30 months after vaccination. All receptors come from a man aged 45-69 years who received an inactivated influenza vaccine. Donor details come from another sample of the same person, matched by shared clones.

This clonotype appeared a few times. J is TRBJ2-5 and V is TRBV10-3, with D uncertain. CDR1 and CDR2 from the germline V gene are ENHRY and SYGVKD. Trimming pared 0 bases from V and 2 bases from J, leaving 7 bases between. This CDR3 is 14 amino acids long. CDR3 protein: CAISESVRQETQYF. The CDR3, as DNA: TGTGCCATCAGTGAGTCCGTGCGGCAAGAGACCCAGTACTTC.

The chain is built from TRBV9 and TRBJ1-5, with 9 nucleotides matching TRBD1. Germline CDR1 is SGDLS and CDR2 is YYNGEE. Trimming at V came to 4 bases and at J to 2 bases, leaving 13 bases not matched to a gene. The CDR3 has 18 residues. For the CDR3, the DNA is TGTGCCAGCAGCACGCACAACCGGGACAGGGAGGGCAATCAGCCCCAGCATTTT. The encoded protein is CASSTHNRDREGNQPQHF.

This clonotype was seen at least ten times. The CDR3 loop reads CASSLTSDGYNEQFF. The CDR3 DNA reads TGTGCCAGCAGCTTAACTAGCGACGGTTACAATGAGCAGTTCTTC. This chain links TRBV11-3 with TRBJ2-1; 7 nucleotides match TRBD2. The junction had 5 bases not matched to a gene; V was cut back by 2 bases and J by 4 bases. Germline CDR1 and CDR2: SGHNT and YENEEA. The CDR3 is 15 residues long.

This chain uses TRBV4-2 with TRBJ2-1, with 8 bases lining up with TRBD1. Germline CDR1 is LGHNA and CDR2 is YNFKEQ. V lost 4 bases and J lost 4; bases outside the gene matches: 9. The CDR3 contains 16 residues. This chain's CDR3 is CASSPNQGAIYNEQFF. CDR3 in DNA: TGTGCCAGCAGCCCGAACCAGGGGGCGATTTACAATGAGCAGTTCTTC.

This clonotype has at least ten counts. The chain recombines TRBV4-3 with TRBJ1-6; no clear D. CDR1 is LGHNA, CDR2 YSLEER, per germline. V was clipped by 1 base and J by 5 bases, with 6 bases between them. The CDR3 totals 14 residues. CDR3 DNA: TGCGCCAGCAGCCAAGGAACGCATAATTCACCCCTCCACTTT. Translated, it gives CASSQGTHNSPLHF.

In this sample, this clonotype turned up many times. The chain is built from TRBV19 and TRBJ2-7; D not certain. CDR3 length: 15 amino acids. Germline V gene sequence: CDR1 LNHDA, CDR2 SQIVND (reference sequence). V was cut by 4 bases and J by 2 bases, with 15 bases left in between. This chain's CDR3 is CASSTDPIGPYEQYF. Written as DNA, the CDR3 is TGTGCCAGTAGTACCGATCCCATCGGACCCTACGAGCAGTACTTC.

The chain couples TRBV4-2 to TRBJ1-2, with 8 bases fitting TRBD1. The CDR3 runs to 16 residues. The V and J ends lost 0 bases and 4 bases, in that order; junction bases with no gene match: 7. Germline CDR1 reads LGHNA; CDR2 reads YNFKEQ. This CDR3 reads CASSQERDRPFYGYTF. CDR3 in DNA: TGTGCCAGCAGCCAAGAGCGGGACAGGCCTTTCTATGGCTACACCTTC.

The rearrangement joins TRBV5-5 to TRBJ1-6; no clear D. Germline V gene data show CDR1 as SGHKS and CDR2 as YYEKEE (reference sequence). The CDR3 totals 16 residues. Trimming took off 0 bases at V and 14 bases at J, with 21 bases between the two ends. The CDR3 region has the DNA TGTGCCAGCAGCTTGGCAGTTAATGGAGGCCCGGGATCCCTCCACTTT. Its protein is CASSLAVNGGPGSLHF.

The CDR3 is CSARALNTGELFF. The CDR3 bases are TGCAGTGCTAGAGCCTTGAACACCGGGGAGCTGTTTTTT. This chain links TRBV20-1 with TRBJ2-2; no reliable D call. The germline CDR1 and CDR2 sequences are DFQATT and SNEGSKA (reference sequence). Trimming stripped 1 base from V and 1 base from J, with 4 bases between. This CDR3 comprises 13 residues.

Only a few counts were recorded for this clonotype. This chain uses TRBV5-5 with TRBJ1-1; D possibly corresponds to TRBD1 (5 bases). CDR1 and CDR2 from the germline V gene are SGHKS and YYEKEE (reference sequence). The length of the CDR3 is 15 residues. Between the trimmed V and J ends, which lost 5 bases and 0 bases, there was a span of 14 bases. This chain's CDR3 is CASRKGPGMNTEAFF. The CDR3 DNA is TGTGCCAGCAGAAAGGGACCCGGGATGAACACTGAAGCTTTCTTT.

The V call is TRBV5-1, the J call TRBJ2-1; 7 bases align to TRBD1. CDR3 length equals 13 residues. The germline CDR1 and CDR2 sequences are SGHRS and YFSETQ. V was clipped by 4 bases and J by 9 bases; unmatched bases: 7. The CDR3 region is CASSAYRGGEQFF. In DNA, the CDR3 is TGCGCCAGCAGCGCTTACAGGGGTGGTGAGCAGTTCTTC.

This clonotype has ten or more counts. The rearrangement joins TRBV12-3 or TRBV12-4 to TRBJ2-1; 9 bases are shared with TRBD2. The CDR3 is made up of 16 amino acids. The trim removed 8 bases at V and 9 bases at J, leaving 17 bases unmatched. In DNA form, the CDR3 reads TGTGCCAGCCAAACTAGCGGGCCCTCGTTCTACGGTGAGCAGTTCTTC. This translates into CASQTSGPSFYGEQFF.

There are a few counts of this clonotype. The genes are TRBV12-3 or TRBV12-4 and TRBJ1-1, with D unresolved. V lost 6 bases to trimming and J lost 4 bases, with 15 bases between them. The CDR3 extends over 14 amino acids. CDR3 DNA: TGTGCCAGCAGCCCGCCATCCCGGAGCACTGAAGCTTTCTTT. Protein: CASSPPSRSTEAFF.

This clonotype was counted many times. The chain joins TRBV5-5 to TRBJ1-1; possible D gene TRBD1, 6 bases. The CDR3 runs 15 residues. CDR1 is SGHKS and CDR2 is YYEKEE in the germline V gene (reference sequence). Trimming left V 0 bases short and J 6 bases short, with 15 bases between. DNA for the CDR3: TGTGCCAGCAGCTTGGGAAGGCCGGGGGCAGCTGAAGCTTTCTTT. Its protein product is CASSLGRPGAAEAFF.

This clonotype has just a few counts. The CDR3 reads CASSQGQGSREQYF. Here the CDR3 DNA reads TGTGCCAGCTCTCAGGGACAGGGGTCGCGGGAGCAGTACTTC. V gene TRBV6-2 or TRBV6-3 combines with J gene TRBJ2-7; 10 bases are shared with TRBD1. CDR3 length equals 14 residues. V lost 8 bases to trimming and J lost 7 bases; unmatched junction nucleotides: 11. The germline V gene has CDR1 MNHEY and CDR2 SVGEGT.